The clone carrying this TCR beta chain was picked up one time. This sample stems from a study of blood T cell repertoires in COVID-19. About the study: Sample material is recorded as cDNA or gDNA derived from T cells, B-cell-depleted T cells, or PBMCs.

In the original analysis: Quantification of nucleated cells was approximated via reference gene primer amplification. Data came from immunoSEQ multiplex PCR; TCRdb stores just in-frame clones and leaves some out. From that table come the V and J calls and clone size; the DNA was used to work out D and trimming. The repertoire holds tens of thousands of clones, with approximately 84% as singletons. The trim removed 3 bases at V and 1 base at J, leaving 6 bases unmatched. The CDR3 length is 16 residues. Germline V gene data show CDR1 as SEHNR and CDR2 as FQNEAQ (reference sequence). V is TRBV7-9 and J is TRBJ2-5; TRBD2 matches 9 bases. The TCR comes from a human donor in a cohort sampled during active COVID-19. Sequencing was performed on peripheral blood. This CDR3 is CASSFPTSGLQETQYF. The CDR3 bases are TGTGCCAGCAGCTTTCCGACTAGCGGTCTCCAAGAGACCCAGTACTTC.